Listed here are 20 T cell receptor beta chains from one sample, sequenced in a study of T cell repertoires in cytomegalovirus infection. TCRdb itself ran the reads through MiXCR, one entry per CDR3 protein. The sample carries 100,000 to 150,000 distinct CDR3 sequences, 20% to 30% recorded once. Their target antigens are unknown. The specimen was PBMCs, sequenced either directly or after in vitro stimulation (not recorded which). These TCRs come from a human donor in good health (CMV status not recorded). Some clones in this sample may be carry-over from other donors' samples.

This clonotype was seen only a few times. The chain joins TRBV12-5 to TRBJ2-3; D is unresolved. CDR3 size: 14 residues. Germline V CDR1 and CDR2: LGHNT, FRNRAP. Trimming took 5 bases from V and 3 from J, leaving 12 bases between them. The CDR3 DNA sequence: TGTGCTAGTGGTCCCCCCCGTTTGACAGATACGCAGTATTTT. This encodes CASGPPRLTDTQYF.

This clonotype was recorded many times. The CDR3 loop reads CASSPRYRGSQAFF. The CDR3, as DNA: TGTGCCAGCAGCCCTAGGTACAGGGGTTCCCAAGCTTTCTTT. The chain recombines TRBV7-2 with TRBJ1-1; 7 bases match TRBD1. CDR1 and CDR2 from the germline V gene are SGHTA and FQGNSA. The J segment lost 9 bases and the V segment lost 5 bases, leaving 12 bases of the junction unmatched. CDR3 size: 14 residues.

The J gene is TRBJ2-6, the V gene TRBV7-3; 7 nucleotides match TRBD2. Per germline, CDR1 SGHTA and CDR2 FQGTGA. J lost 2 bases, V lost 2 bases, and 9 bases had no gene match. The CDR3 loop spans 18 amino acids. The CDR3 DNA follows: TGTGCCAGCAGCTTAGGACTAGTGGGAGTTCCTGGGGCCAACGTCCTGACTTTC. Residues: CASSLGLVGVPGANVLTF.

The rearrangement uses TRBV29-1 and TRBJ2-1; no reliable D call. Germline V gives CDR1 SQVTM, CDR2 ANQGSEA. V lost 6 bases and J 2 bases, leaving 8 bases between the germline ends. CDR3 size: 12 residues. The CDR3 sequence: CSVRTAYNEQFF. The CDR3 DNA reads TGCAGCGTAAGAACAGCCTACAATGAGCAGTTCTTC.

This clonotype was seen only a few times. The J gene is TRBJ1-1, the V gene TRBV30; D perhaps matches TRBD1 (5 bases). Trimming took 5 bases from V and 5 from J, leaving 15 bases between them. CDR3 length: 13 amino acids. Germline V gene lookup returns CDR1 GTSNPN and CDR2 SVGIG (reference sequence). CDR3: CAWRAGGRTEAFF. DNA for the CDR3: TGTGCCTGGCGGGCGGGGGGTAGGACTGAAGCTTTCTTT.

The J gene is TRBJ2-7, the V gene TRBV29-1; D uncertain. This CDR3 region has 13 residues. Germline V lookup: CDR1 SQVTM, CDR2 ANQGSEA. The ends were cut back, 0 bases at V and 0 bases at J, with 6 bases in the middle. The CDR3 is CSVEDPISYEQYF. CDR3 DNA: TGCAGCGTTGAAGATCCCATCTCCTACGAGCAGTACTTC.

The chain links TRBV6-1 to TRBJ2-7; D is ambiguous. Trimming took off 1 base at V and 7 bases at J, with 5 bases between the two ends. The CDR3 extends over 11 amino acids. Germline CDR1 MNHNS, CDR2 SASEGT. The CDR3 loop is CASSEVSEQYF. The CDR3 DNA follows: TGTGCCAGCAGTGAAGTGTCGGAGCAGTACTTC.

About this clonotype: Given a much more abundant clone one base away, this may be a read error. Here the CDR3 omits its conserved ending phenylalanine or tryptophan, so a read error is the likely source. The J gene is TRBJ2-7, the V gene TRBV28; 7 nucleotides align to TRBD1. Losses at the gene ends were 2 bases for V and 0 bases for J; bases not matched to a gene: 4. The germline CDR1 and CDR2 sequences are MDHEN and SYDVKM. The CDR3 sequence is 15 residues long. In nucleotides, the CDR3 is TGTGCCAGCAGTTTAGGTCAGGGGGTCTCCTACGAGCAGTACTAC. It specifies CASSLGQGVSYEQYY.

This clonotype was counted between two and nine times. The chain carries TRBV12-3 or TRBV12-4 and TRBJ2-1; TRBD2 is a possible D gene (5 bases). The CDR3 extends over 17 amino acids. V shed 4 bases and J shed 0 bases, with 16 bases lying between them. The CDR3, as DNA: TGTGCCAGCAGTTCAACCGCGGGCTTGATCTCCTACAATGAGCAGTTCTTC. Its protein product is CASSSTAGLISYNEQFF.

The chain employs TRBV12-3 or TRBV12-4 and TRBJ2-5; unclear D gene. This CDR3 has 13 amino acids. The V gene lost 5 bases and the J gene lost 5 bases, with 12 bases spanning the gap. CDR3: CASSVKPPETQYF. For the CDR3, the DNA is TGTGCCAGCAGTGTTAAACCCCCGGAGACCCAGTACTTC.

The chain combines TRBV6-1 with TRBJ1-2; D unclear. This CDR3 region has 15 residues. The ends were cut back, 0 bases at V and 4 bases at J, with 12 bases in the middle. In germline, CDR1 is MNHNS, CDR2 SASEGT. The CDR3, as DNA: TGTGCCAGCAGTGAAGCGCGGGGAAGTAGCTATGGCTACACCTTC. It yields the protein CASSEARGSSYGYTF.

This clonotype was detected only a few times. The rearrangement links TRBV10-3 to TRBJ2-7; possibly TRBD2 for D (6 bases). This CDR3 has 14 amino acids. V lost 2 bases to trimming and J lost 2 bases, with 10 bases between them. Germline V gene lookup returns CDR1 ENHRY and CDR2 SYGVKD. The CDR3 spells CAISERLAAYEQYF. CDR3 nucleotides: TGTGCCATCAGTGAGCGATTAGCGGCCTACGAGCAGTACTTC.

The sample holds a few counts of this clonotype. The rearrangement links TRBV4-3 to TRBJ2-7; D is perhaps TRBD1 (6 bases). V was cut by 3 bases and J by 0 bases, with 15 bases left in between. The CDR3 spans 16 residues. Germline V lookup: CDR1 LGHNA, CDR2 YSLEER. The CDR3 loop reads CASSQTIADSSYEQYF. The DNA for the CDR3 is TGCGCCAGCAGCCAGACGATCGCGGACAGCTCCTACGAGCAGTACTTC.

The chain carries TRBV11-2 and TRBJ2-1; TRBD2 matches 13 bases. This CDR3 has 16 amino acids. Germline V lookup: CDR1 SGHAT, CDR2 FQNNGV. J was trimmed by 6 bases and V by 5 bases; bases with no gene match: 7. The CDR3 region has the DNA TGTGCCAGCAGCAATATGGGACTAGCGGGACTCAATGAGCAGTTCTTC. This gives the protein CASSNMGLAGLNEQFF.

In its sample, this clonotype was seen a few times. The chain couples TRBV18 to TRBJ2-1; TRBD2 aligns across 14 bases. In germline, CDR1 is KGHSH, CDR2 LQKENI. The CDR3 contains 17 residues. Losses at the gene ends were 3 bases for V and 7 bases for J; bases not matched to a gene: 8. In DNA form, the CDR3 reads TGTGCCAGCTCACCTTGGGCCGGGACTAGCGGGAGAAATGAGCAGTTCTTC. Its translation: CASSPWAGTSGRNEQFF.

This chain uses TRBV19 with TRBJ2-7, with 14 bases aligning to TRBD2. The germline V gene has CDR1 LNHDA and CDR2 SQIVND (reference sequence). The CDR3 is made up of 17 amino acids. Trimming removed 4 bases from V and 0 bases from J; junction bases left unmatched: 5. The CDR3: CASSKPGTSGSSYEQYF. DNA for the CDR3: TGTGCCAGTAGTAAACCCGGGACTAGCGGGAGCTCCTACGAGCAGTACTTC.

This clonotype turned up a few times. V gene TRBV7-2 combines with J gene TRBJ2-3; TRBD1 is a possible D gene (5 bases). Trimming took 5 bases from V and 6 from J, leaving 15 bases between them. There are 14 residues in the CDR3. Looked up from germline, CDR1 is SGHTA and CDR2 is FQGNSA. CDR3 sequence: CASSPRGSVDTQYF. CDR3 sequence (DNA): TGTGCCAGCAGCCCTAGGGGATCCGTGGATACGCAGTATTTT.

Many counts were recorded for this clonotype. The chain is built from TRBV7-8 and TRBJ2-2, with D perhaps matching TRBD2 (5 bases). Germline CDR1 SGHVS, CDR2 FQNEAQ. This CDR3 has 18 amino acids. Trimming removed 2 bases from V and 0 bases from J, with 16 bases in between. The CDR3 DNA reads TGTGCCAGCAGCTTATACGTAGCGCGCTCTGCGAACACCGGGGAGCTGTTTTTT. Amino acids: CASSLYVARSANTGELFF. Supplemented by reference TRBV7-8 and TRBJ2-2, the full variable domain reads GAGVSQSPRYKVAKRGQDVALRCDPISGHVSLFWYQQALGQGPEFLTYFQNEAQLDKSGLPSDRFFAERPEGSVSTLKIQRTQQEDSAVYLCASSLYVARSANTGELFFGEGSRLTVL.

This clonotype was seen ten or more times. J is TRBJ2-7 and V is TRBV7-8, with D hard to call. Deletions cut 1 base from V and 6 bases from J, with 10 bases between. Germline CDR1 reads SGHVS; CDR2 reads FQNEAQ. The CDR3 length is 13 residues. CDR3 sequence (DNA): TGTGCCAGCAGCTTAGAGGGCCGGAGCGAGCAGTACTTC. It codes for CASSLEGRSEQYF.

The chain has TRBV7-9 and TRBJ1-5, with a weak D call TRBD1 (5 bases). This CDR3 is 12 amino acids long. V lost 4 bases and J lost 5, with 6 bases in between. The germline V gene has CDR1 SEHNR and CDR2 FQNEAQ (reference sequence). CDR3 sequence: CASSSGDQPQHF. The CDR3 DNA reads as TGTGCCAGCAGCTCGGGGGATCAGCCCCAGCATTTT.